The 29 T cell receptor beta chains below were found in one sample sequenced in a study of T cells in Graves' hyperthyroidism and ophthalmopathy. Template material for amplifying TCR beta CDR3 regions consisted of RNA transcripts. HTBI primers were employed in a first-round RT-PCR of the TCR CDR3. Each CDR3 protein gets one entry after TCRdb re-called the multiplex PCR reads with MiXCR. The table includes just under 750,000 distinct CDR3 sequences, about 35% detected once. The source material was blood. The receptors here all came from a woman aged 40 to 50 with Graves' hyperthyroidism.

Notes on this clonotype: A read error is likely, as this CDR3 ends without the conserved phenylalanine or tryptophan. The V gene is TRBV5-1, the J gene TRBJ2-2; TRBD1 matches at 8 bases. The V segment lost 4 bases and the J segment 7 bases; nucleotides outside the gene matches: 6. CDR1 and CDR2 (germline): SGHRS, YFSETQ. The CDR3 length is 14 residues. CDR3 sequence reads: CASSPTGGHGELFS. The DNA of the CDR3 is TGCGCCAGCAGCCCAACAGGGGGTCACGGGGAGCTGTTTTCT.

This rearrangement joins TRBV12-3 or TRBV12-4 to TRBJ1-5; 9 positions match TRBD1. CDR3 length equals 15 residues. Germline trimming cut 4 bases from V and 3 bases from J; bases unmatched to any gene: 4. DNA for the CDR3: TGTGCCAGCAGTTACTGGACAGGGGACAATCAGCCCCAGCATTTT. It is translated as CASSYWTGDNQPQHF.

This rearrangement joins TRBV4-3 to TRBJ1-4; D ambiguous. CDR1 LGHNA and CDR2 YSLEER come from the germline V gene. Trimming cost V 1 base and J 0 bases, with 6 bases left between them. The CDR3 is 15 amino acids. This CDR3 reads CASSQVLATNEKLFF. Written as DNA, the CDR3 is TGCGCCAGCAGCCAAGTGCTTGCAACTAATGAAAAACTGTTTTTT.

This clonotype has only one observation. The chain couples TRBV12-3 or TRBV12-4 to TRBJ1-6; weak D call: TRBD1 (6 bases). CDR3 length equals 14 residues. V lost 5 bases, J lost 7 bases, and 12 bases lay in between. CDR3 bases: TGTGCCAGCAGTGGAGGGGGAGTGAATTCACCCCTCCACTTT. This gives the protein CASSGGGVNSPLHF.

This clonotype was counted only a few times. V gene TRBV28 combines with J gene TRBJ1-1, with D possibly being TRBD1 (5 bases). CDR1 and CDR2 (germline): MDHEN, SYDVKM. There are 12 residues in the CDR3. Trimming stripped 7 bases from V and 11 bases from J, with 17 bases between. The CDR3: CASTDSGREAFF. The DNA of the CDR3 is TGTGCCAGCACAGATTCAGGGAGAGAGGCTTTCTTT.

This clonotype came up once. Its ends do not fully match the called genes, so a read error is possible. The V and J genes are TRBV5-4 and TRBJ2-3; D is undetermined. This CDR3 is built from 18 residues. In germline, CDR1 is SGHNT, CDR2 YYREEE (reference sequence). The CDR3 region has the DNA TGCGCCAGCAGCCAAGCTTCGGTTAGCCGGAAAAGCACAGATACGCAGTATTTT. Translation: CASSQASVSRKSTDTQYF.

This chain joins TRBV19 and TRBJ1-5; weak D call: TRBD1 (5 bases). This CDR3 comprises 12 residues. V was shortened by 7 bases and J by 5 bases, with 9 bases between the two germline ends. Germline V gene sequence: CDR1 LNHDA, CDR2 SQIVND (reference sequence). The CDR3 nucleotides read TGTGCCAGTACGGGGGTCGATCAGCCCCAGCATTTT. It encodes CASTGVDQPQHF.

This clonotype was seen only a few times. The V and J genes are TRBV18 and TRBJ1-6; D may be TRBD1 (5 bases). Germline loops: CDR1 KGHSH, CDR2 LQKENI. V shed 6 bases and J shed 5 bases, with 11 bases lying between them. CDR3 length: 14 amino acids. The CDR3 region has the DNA TGTGCCAGCTCGACAGCGTCCGATAATTCACCCCTCCACTTT. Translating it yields CASSTASDNSPLHF.

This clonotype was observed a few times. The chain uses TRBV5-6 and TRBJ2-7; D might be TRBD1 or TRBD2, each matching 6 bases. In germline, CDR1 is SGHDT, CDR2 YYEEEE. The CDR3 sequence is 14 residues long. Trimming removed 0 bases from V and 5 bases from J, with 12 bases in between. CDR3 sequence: CASSLAQGRNEQYF. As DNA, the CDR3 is TGTGCCAGCAGCTTGGCCCAGGGGAGGAACGAGCAGTACTTC.

CDR3: CASSQTGGKQPQHF. The CDR3 DNA is TGCGCCAGCAGCCAAACAGGGGGGAAGCAGCCCCAGCATTTT. The chain combines TRBV4-1 with TRBJ1-5, with 8 bases that match TRBD1. This CDR3 has 14 residues. The V and J ends lost 2 bases and 7 bases, in that order; junction bases with no gene match: 4. In germline, CDR1 is MGHRA, CDR2 YSYEKL.

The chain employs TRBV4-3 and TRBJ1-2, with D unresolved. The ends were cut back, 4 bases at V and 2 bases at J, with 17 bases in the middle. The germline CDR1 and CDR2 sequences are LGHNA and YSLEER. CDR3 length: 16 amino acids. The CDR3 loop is CASSPNRAGKNYGYTF. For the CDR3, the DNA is TGCGCCAGCAGCCCAAACCGGGCCGGGAAAAACTATGGCTACACCTTC.

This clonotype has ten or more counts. In DNA, the CDR3 is TGTGCCAGACAGACAGGGCCGGTCTACGAGCAGTACTTC. This sequence encodes CARQTGPVYEQYF. The V call is TRBV11-3, the J call TRBJ2-7, with 7 bases lining up with TRBD1. The CDR3 spans 13 residues. The germline V gene encodes CDR1 SGHNT and CDR2 YENEEA. The trim removed 9 bases at V and 3 bases at J, leaving 8 bases unmatched.

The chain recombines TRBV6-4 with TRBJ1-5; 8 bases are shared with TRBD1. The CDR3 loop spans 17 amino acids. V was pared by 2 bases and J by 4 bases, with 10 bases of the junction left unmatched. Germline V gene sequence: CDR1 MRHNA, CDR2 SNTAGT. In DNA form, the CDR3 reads TGTGCCAGCAGTGACCTGCGGACAGGGACCAATAATCAGCCCCAGCATTTT. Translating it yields CASSDLRTGTNNQPQHF.

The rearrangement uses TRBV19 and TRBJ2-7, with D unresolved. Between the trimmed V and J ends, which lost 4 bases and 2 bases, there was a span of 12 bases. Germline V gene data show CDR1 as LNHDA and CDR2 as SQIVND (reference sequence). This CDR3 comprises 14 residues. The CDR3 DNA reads TGTGCCAGTAGTAGCGCGAAAGGGCCCTACGAGCAGTACTTC. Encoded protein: CASSSAKGPYEQYF.

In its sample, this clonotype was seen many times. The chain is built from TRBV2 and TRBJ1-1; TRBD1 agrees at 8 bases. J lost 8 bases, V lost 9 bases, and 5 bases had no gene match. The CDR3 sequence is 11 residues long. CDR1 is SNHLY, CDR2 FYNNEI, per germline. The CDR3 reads CARAGGREAFF. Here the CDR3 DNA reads TGTGCCAGAGCAGGGGGCAGAGAAGCTTTCTTT.

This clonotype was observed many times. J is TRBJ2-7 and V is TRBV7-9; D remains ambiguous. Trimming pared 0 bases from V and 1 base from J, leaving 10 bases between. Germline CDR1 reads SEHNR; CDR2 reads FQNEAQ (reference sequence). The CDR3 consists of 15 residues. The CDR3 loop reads CASSLAGDGSYEQYF. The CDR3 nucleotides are TGTGCCAGCAGCTTAGCGGGTGACGGATCCTACGAGCAGTACTTC.

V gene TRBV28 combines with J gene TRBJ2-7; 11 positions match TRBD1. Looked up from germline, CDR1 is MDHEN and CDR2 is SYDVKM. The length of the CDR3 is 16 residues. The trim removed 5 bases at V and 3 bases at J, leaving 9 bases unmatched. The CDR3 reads CASSPLPGQGGYEQYF. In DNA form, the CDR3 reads TGTGCCAGCAGTCCGCTTCCGGGACAGGGGGGCTACGAGCAGTACTTC.

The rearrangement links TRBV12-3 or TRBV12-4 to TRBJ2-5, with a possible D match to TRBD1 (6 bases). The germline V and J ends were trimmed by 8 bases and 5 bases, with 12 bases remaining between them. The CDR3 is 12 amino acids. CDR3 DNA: TGTGCCAGCGGCAGGGGATTCGAGACCCAGTACTTC. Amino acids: CASGRGFETQYF.

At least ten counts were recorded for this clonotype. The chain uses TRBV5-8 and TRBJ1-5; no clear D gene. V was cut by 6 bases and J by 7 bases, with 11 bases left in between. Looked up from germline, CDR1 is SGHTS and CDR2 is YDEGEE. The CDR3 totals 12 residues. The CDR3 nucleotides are TGTGCCAGCACCTTTCTGGGGCAGCCCCAGCATTTT. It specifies CASTFLGQPQHF.

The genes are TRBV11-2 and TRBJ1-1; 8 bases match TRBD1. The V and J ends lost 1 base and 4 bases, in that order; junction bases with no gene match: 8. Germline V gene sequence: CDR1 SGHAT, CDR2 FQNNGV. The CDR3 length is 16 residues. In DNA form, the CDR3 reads TGTGCCAGCAGCTTAGTCCTTCAGGGGGCGCGCACTGAAGCTTTCTTT. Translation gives CASSLVLQGARTEAFF.

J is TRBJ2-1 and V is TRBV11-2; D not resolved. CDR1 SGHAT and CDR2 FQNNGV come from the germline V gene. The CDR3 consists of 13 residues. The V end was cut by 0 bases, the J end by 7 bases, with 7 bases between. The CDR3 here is CASSLELGNEQFF. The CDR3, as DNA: TGTGCCAGCAGCTTAGAGTTAGGAAATGAGCAGTTCTTC.

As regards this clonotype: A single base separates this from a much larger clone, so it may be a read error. CDR3 nucleotide sequence: TGTGCCGGCAGTGAACGGACAGTGGGCGCAAAACTGTTTTTT. Protein sequence: CAGSERTVGAKLFF. The rearrangement links TRBV2 to TRBJ1-4; TRBD1 is a possible D gene (6 bases). The CDR3 consists of 14 residues. In germline, CDR1 is SNHLY, CDR2 FYNNEI.

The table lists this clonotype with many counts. The CDR3 loop reads CASSPRDRGVNYGYTF. DNA for the CDR3: TGTGCCAGCAGCCCTCGGGACAGGGGAGTGAACTATGGCTACACCTTC. This sequence joins TRBV9 and TRBJ1-2; 10 bases fit TRBD1. From germline, CDR1 is SGDLS and CDR2 YYNGEE. CDR3 size: 16 residues. Unmatched junction bases numbered 8, after V lost 4 bases and J lost 2 bases.

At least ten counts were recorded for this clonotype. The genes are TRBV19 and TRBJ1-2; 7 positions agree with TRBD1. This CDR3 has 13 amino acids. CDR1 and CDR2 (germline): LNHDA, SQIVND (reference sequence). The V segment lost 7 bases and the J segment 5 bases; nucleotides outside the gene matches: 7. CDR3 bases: TGTGCCAGTAATGGACAGGCGGGGTATGGCTACACCTTC. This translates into CASNGQAGYGYTF.

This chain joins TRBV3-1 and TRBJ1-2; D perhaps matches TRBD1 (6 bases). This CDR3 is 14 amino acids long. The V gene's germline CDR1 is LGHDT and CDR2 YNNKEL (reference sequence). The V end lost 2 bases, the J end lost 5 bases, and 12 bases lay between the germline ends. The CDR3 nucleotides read TGTGCCAGCAGCCAATTGGCAGGGGAATATGGCTACACCTTC. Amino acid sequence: CASSQLAGEYGYTF. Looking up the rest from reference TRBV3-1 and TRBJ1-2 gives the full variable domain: DTAVSQTPKYLVTQMGNDKSIKCEQNLGHDTMYWYKQDSKKFLKIMFSYNNKELIINETVPNRFSPKSPDKAHLNLHINSLELGDSAVYFCASSQLAGEYGYTFGSGTRLTVV.

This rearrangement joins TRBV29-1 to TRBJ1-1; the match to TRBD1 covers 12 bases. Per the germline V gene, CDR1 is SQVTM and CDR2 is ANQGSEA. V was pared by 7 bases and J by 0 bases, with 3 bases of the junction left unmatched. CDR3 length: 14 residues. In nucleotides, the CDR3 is TGCAGCGGGGGACAGGGGGCTTTGAACACTGAAGCTTTCTTT. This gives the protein CSGGQGALNTEAFF. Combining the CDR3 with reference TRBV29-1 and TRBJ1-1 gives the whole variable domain SAVISQKPSRDICQRGTSLTIQCQVDSQVTMMFWYRQQPGQSLTLIATANQGSEATYESGFVIDKFPISRPNLTFSTLTVSNMSPEDSSIYLCSGGQGALNTEAFFGQGTRLTVV.

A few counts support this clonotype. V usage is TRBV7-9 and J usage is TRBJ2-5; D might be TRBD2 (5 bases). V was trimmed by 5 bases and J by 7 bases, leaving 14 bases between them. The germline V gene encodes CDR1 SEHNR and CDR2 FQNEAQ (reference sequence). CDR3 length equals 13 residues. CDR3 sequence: CASSQQNAGTQYF. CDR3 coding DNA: TGTGCCAGCAGCCAACAGAATGCGGGGACCCAGTACTTC.

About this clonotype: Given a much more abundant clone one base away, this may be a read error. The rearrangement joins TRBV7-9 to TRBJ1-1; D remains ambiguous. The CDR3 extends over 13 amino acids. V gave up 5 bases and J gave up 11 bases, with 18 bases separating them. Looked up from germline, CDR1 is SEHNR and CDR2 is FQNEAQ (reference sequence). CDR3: CASSETDGVWAFF. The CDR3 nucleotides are TGTGCCAGCAGCGAAACGGACGGGGTCTGGGCTTTCTTT.

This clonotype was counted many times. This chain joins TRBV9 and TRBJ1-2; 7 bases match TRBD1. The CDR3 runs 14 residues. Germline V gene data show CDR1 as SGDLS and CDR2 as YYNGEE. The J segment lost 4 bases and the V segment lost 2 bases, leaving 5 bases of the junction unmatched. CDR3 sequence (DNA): TGTGCCAGCAGCGTCTGGGACAGCGCCTATGGCTACACCTTC. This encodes CASSVWDSAYGYTF.